The rows below give T cell receptor beta chains drawn from one sample of a study of T cells in Graves' hyperthyroidism and ophthalmopathy. Via MiXCR, TCRdb re-called the multiplex PCR reads, giving one row per CDR3 protein. The sample lists around 440,000 distinct CDR3 sequences; 15% to 17% were seen once. Sequenced input: blood. The receptors originated from a woman aged 18-29 years with Graves' hyperthyroidism. CDR3s include the opening cysteine and the closing phenylalanine or tryptophan. The D gene is left open where the match is weak. Size values are once, few and many counts, or a class for expanded clones, and some rows have none.

j_gene: TRBJ2-5; d_gene: NA; abundance: few; v_gene: TRBV7-9; CDR3aa: CASSLALQGMETQYF; CDR3nt: TGTGCCAGCAGCTTAGCCCTCCAAGGGATGGAGACCCAGTACTTC
j_gene: TRBJ2-1; d_gene: NA; abundance: NA; v_gene: TRBV5-4; CDR3aa: CASTRIGIFKNEQFF; CDR3nt: TGTGCCAGCACTCGAATCGGGATATTCAAGAATGAGCAGTTCTTC
j_gene: TRBJ1-5; d_gene: NA; abundance: NA; v_gene: TRBV4-1; CDR3aa: CASSQDTPNQPQHF; CDR3nt: TGCGCCAGCAGCCAAGATACCCCGAATCAGCCCCAGCATTTT
j_gene: TRBJ1-1; d_gene: TRBD1; abundance: many; v_gene: TRBV6-1; CDR3aa: CASSLRQGNTEAFF; CDR3nt: TGTGCCAGCAGCTTAAGACAGGGGAACACTGAAGCTTTCTTT
j_gene: TRBJ2-3; d_gene: NA; abundance: NA; v_gene: TRBV9; CDR3aa: CASSVGNPDTQYF; CDR3nt: TGTGCCAGCAGCGTAGGGAACCCGGATACGCAGTATTTT
j_gene: TRBJ1-1; d_gene: TRBD1; abundance: many; v_gene: TRBV12-3/TRBV12-4; CDR3aa: CASSRRTGLMNTEAFF; CDR3nt: TGTGCCAGCAGCAGGAGGACAGGATTGATGAACACTGAAGCTTTCTTT
j_gene: TRBJ2-5; d_gene: TRBD2; abundance: many; v_gene: TRBV28; CDR3aa: CASSLGWWRGTWETQYF; CDR3nt: TGTGCCAGCAGTTTAGGGTGGTGGCGGGGGACGTGGGAGACCCAGTACTTC
j_gene: TRBJ1-1; d_gene: TRBD1; abundance: few; v_gene: TRBV19; CDR3aa: CASSHRGSGTEAFF; CDR3nt: TGTGCCAGTAGTCACAGGGGAAGCGGGACTGAAGCTTTCTTT
j_gene: TRBJ1-1; d_gene: NA; abundance: few; v_gene: TRBV24-1; CDR3aa: CATSDLTGEAFF; CDR3nt: TGTGCCACCAGTGATTTGACAGGGGAAGCTTTCTTT
j_gene: TRBJ2-7; d_gene: NA; abundance: many; v_gene: TRBV27; CDR3aa: CASSPPPGQLAEQYF; CDR3nt: TGTGCCAGCAGTCCCCCCCCCGGGCAGCTAGCCGAGCAGTACTTC
j_gene: TRBJ1-1; d_gene: NA; abundance: many; v_gene: TRBV6-5; CDR3aa: CASSYSGSRRDTEAFF; CDR3nt: TGTGCCAGCAGTTACTCGGGTTCTAGACGGGACACTGAAGCTTTCTTT
j_gene: TRBJ1-1; d_gene: TRBD1; abundance: many; v_gene: TRBV18; CDR3aa: CASSPQGAENTEAFF; CDR3nt: TGTGCCAGCTCACCACAGGGGGCGGAGAACACTGAAGCTTTCTTT
j_gene: TRBJ2-2; d_gene: NA; abundance: few; v_gene: TRBV29-1; CDR3aa: CSVDSVNTGELFF; CDR3nt: TGCAGCGTTGACTCGGTGAACACCGGGGAGCTGTTTTTT
j_gene: TRBJ2-1; d_gene: NA; abundance: few; v_gene: TRBV19; CDR3aa: CASSTGTGDYNEQFF; CDR3nt: TGTGCCAGTAGTACGGGGACTGGAGACTACAATGAGCAGTTCTTC
j_gene: TRBJ2-1; d_gene: NA; abundance: NA; v_gene: TRBV25-1; CDR3aa: CASSELEGGHVNEQFF; CDR3nt: TGTGCCAGCAGTGAATTGGAGGGTGGGCATGTCAATGAGCAGTTCTTC
j_gene: TRBJ2-3; d_gene: NA; abundance: many; v_gene: TRBV20-1; CDR3aa: CSARPDILGTTRVGIDTQYF; CDR3nt: TGCAGTGCTAGACCCGACATTTTGGGGACGACACGGGTCGGAATCGATACGCAGTATTTT
j_gene: TRBJ1-2; d_gene: NA; abundance: NA; v_gene: TRBV24-1; CDR3aa: CATSETLGSGYTF; CDR3nt: TGTGCCACCAGTGAGACCCTTGGTTCCGGCTACACCTTC
j_gene: TRBJ1-3; d_gene: NA; abundance: few; v_gene: TRBV4-2; CDR3aa: CASSQPSISGNTIYF; CDR3nt: TGTGCCAGCAGCCAACCATCTATATCCGGAAACACCATATATTTT
j_gene: TRBJ2-3; d_gene: TRBD2; abundance: few; v_gene: TRBV7-3; CDR3aa: CASSRSPPVAGAAISTDTQYF; CDR3nt: TGTGCCAGCAGTCGATCCCCTCCGGTAGCGGGGGCCGCTATTAGCACAGATACGCAGTATTTT
j_gene: TRBJ2-1; d_gene: NA; abundance: many; v_gene: TRBV20-1; CDR3aa: CSARDLREWGSYNEQFF; CDR3nt: TGCAGTGCTAGAGATCTGCGGGAATGGGGGTCCTACAATGAGCAGTTCTTC
j_gene: TRBJ2-7; d_gene: NA; abundance: many; v_gene: TRBV3-1; CDR3aa: CASSQRGRYEQYF; CDR3nt: TGTGCCAGCAGCCAGCGAGGGAGATACGAGCAGTACTTC
j_gene: TRBJ2-5; d_gene: NA; abundance: many; v_gene: TRBV11-2; CDR3aa: CASRPAEGGGPQETQYF; CDR3nt: TGTGCCAGCAGGCCGGCTGAAGGGGGGGGTCCCCAAGAGACCCAGTACTTC
j_gene: TRBJ2-1; d_gene: NA; abundance: few; v_gene: TRBV6-2/TRBV6-3; CDR3aa: CASSYSRTGTQYNEQFF; CDR3nt: TGTGCCAGCAGTTACTCGAGGACTGGGACCCAGTACAATGAGCAGTTCTTC
j_gene: TRBJ1-1; d_gene: NA; abundance: medium-sized; v_gene: TRBV2; CDR3aa: CASSSRVGHTEAFF; CDR3nt: TGTGCCAGCAGTTCGAGGGTTGGGCACACTGAAGCTTTCTTT
j_gene: TRBJ2-7; d_gene: TRBD2; abundance: few; v_gene: TRBV7-9; CDR3aa: CASSLPGGPHEQYF; CDR3nt: TGTGCCAGCAGTCTTCCGGGAGGTCCCCACGAGCAGTACTTC
j_gene: TRBJ1-3; d_gene: NA; abundance: few; v_gene: TRBV7-2; CDR3aa: CASSLQGTGNTIYF; CDR3nt: TGTGCCAGCAGCTTACAGGGGACCGGAAACACCATATATTTT
j_gene: TRBJ2-7; d_gene: TRBD1; abundance: many; v_gene: TRBV6-1; CDR3aa: CASRDRGYEQYF; CDR3nt: TGTGCCAGCCGCGACAGGGGCTACGAGCAGTACTTC
j_gene: TRBJ2-3; d_gene: NA; abundance: NA; v_gene: TRBV7-2; CDR3aa: CASSLAQSTDTQYF; CDR3nt: TGTGCCAGCAGCTTAGCTCAGAGCACAGATACGCAGTATTTT
j_gene: TRBJ2-7; d_gene: TRBD2; abundance: few; v_gene: TRBV5-1; CDR3aa: CASSLRTSGDEQYF; CDR3nt: TGCGCCAGCAGCTTGAGGACTAGCGGGGACGAGCAGTACTTC
j_gene: TRBJ1-6; d_gene: NA; abundance: many; v_gene: TRBV5-6; CDR3aa: CASRDRSSYNSPLHF; CDR3nt: TGTGCCAGCAGGGACCGCAGCTCCTATAATTCACCCCTCCACTTT
j_gene: TRBJ1-3; d_gene: NA; abundance: NA; v_gene: TRBV6-5; CDR3aa: CASSYSRTPGNTIYF; CDR3nt: TGTGCCAGCAGTTACTCGCGGACCCCTGGAAACACCATATATTTT
j_gene: TRBJ1-2; d_gene: NA; abundance: many; v_gene: TRBV6-1; CDR3aa: CASSEGAGETGGYTF; CDR3nt: TGTGCCAGCAGTGAAGGCGCAGGGGAAACGGGAGGCTACACCTTC
j_gene: TRBJ2-3; d_gene: TRBD2; abundance: NA; v_gene: TRBV4-3; CDR3aa: CASSRILAGAEDTQYF; CDR3nt: TGCGCCAGCAGCCGCATCCTAGCGGGAGCTGAAGATACGCAGTATTTT
j_gene: TRBJ2-3; d_gene: TRBD2; abundance: NA; v_gene: TRBV20-1; CDR3aa: CSARTDTWGLAGGADTQYF; CDR3nt: TGCAGTGCTAGGACCGACACCTGGGGACTAGCGGGGGGCGCAGATACGCAGTATTTT
j_gene: TRBJ2-2; d_gene: NA; abundance: NA; v_gene: TRBV20-1; CDR3aa: CSPGAVDVPGELFF; CDR3nt: TGCAGTCCAGGTGCAGTTGACGTCCCCGGGGAGCTGTTTTTT
j_gene: TRBJ2-6; d_gene: NA; abundance: few; v_gene: TRBV28; CDR3aa: CASSWGASSGANVLTF; CDR3nt: TGTGCCAGCAGTTGGGGGGCATCGTCCGGGGCCAACGTCCTGACTTTC
j_gene: TRBJ1-1; d_gene: NA; abundance: NA; v_gene: TRBV19; CDR3aa: CAVGVGLAEAFF; CDR3nt: TGTGCAGTAGGGGTTGGACTGGCTGAAGCTTTCTTT
j_gene: TRBJ1-2; d_gene: TRBD1; abundance: NA; v_gene: TRBV11-2; CDR3aa: CASSLEWDRDPDGYTF; CDR3nt: TGTGCCAGCAGCTTGGAATGGGACAGGGACCCCGATGGCTACACCTTC
j_gene: TRBJ2-6; d_gene: TRBD1; abundance: NA; v_gene: TRBV7-2; CDR3aa: CASSEIGTGGIGANVLTF; CDR3nt: TGTGCCAGCAGTGAAATAGGGACAGGAGGGATTGGGGCCAACGTCCTGACTTTC
j_gene: TRBJ1-5; d_gene: NA; abundance: many; v_gene: TRBV2; CDR3aa: CASSSTVTGNQPQHF; CDR3nt: TGTGCCAGCAGTTCGACAGTTACGGGGAATCAGCCCCAGCATTTT
j_gene: TRBJ1-1; d_gene: NA; abundance: many; v_gene: TRBV12-3/TRBV12-4; CDR3aa: CASSLWGSTEAFF; CDR3nt: TGTGCCAGCAGTTTGTGGGGGAGCACTGAAGCTTTCTTT
j_gene: TRBJ1-2; d_gene: NA; abundance: many; v_gene: TRBV20-1; CDR3aa: CSARDIKFVYGYTF; CDR3nt: TGCAGTGCTAGAGATATAAAGTTTGTCTATGGCTACACCTTC
j_gene: TRBJ2-1; d_gene: TRBD1; abundance: many; v_gene: TRBV5-1; CDR3aa: CASSPGQGAYNEQFF; CDR3nt: TGCGCCAGCAGCCCTGGACAGGGGGCCTACAATGAGCAGTTCTTC
j_gene: TRBJ2-7; d_gene: NA; abundance: many; v_gene: TRBV3-1; CDR3aa: CASSQGARSYEQYF; CDR3nt: TGTGCCAGCAGCCAAGGCGCCAGGTCCTACGAGCAGTACTTC
j_gene: TRBJ1-3; d_gene: NA; abundance: many; v_gene: TRBV3-1; CDR3aa: CASSQDGGSGNTIYF; CDR3nt: TGTGCCAGCAGCCAAGATGGAGGGTCGGGAAACACCATATATTTT
j_gene: TRBJ1-5; d_gene: NA; abundance: few; v_gene: TRBV20-1; CDR3aa: CSAKVWGRGQPQHF; CDR3nt: TGCAGTGCTAAGGTGTGGGGACGGGGTCAGCCCCAGCATTTT
j_gene: TRBJ1-6; d_gene: NA; abundance: NA; v_gene: TRBV7-9; CDR3aa: CASSLEGISPLHF; CDR3nt: TGTGCCAGCAGCTTAGAGGGTATTTCACCCCTCCACTTT
j_gene: TRBJ1-2; d_gene: TRBD1; abundance: NA; v_gene: TRBV19; CDR3aa: CASLPRQGVHYGYTF; CDR3nt: TGTGCCAGTCTCCCGCGGCAGGGGGTTCACTATGGCTACACCTTC
j_gene: TRBJ1-2; d_gene: TRBD1; abundance: few; v_gene: TRBV20-1; CDR3aa: CSASRTGGFFSYGYTF; CDR3nt: TGCAGTGCTAGCCGGACAGGGGGCTTCTTTAGCTATGGCTACACCTTC
j_gene: TRBJ1-2; d_gene: TRBD1; abundance: few; v_gene: TRBV7-9; CDR3aa: CASSLGRQGVFGYTF; CDR3nt: TGTGCCAGCAGCTTGGGAAGACAGGGGGTCTTCGGCTACACCTTC
j_gene: TRBJ1-5; d_gene: TRBD1; abundance: NA; v_gene: TRBV20-1; CDR3aa: CSAVTGVVNQPQHF; CDR3nt: TGCAGTGCTGTTACAGGGGTAGTGAATCAGCCCCAGCATTTT